Reported below is one T cell receptor beta chain. Its target is not known. Time point specified: week 47, end of study. Each dose of the vaccine consisted of 300 ug of mutant IDH1 20-mer peptide, with topical imiquimod. Each of the donors came in with new WHO grade 3 or 4 astrocytomas that were IDH1-mutant and ATRX-lost. TCRdb's table, derived via immunoSEQ multiplex PCR, lists solely in-frame clones and lacks some. The profile shows around 50,000 clones, approximately 84% of them singletons. The data belong to a study of a mutant IDH1 vaccine in newly diagnosed glioma. Background on the study: The treated population exhibited a male proportion of roughly 60%, a female proportion of 37.5%, and a mean age of around 40 years. Week 35 was assigned to visit V12, and week 47 was assigned to visit V13. Pretreatment consisted of radiotherapy, temozolomide, or both, with most receiving both.

Germline V gene data show CDR1 as SEHNR and CDR2 as FQNEAQ (reference sequence). V lost 5 bases and J 2 bases, leaving 13 bases between the germline ends. CDR3 length equals 15 residues. This chain joins TRBV7-9 and TRBJ2-1; D possibly corresponds to TRBD1 (6 bases). The sequences come from PBMCs, collected from a glioma patient whose treatment included an IDH1 peptide vaccine. The receptor was isolated from a woman in her thirties with glioma. Some clones in this sample may be carry-over from other donors' samples. The DNA of the CDR3 is TGTGCCAGCAGCCACAGACAGGCGGCCTACAATGAGCAGTTCTTC. Translated, it gives CASSHRQAAYNEQFF.